This TCR beta chain comes out of a study of T-cell reconstitution after alpha-beta-depleted transplantation in children. V was clipped by 2 bases and J by 6 bases, with 15 bases between them. The CDR3 has 15 residues. Germline values: CDR1 SGHRS, CDR2 YFSETQ. Overall study findings and caveats: High day-60 TCRbeta diversity in some patients came from surviving recipient T cells and thymic progenitors. Most T-cell counts and diversity one year after the transplant came from T cells that were newly produced.

The TCRbeta library was prepared with unique molecular identifiers. TCRdb itself ran the PCR reads through MiXCR, one entry per CDR3 protein. The repertoire holds around 580,000 distinct CDR3 sequences, 27% seen once, with approximately 33% in the top ten. Concerning this clonotype: Its target is not known.

This chain uses TRBV5-1 with TRBJ2-1; perhaps TRBD1 as D (6 bases). The clonotype comes from a boy in the first two years of life with Wiskott-Aldrich syndrome, due to receive a stem cell transplant. The sample was PBMCs, taken before TCRalphabeta/CD19-depleted stem cell transplant. The CDR3 loop reads CASSFVGAGANEQFF. The DNA for the CDR3 is TGCGCCAGCAGCTTTGTTGGGGCAGGGGCCAATGAGCAGTTCTTC.